What follows is one T cell receptor beta chain and its context. Sequencing used immunoSEQ multiplex PCR; TCRdb keeps in-frame clones, though not all of them. The data show under 65,000 clones, with 86% seen just once and 1% to 1.5% held by the top ten. The sample is drawn from a study of blood T cell repertoires in COVID-19. Across the study: Samples of COVID-19 (acute and convalescent) were obtained from the United States, Italy and Spain. PBMCs, B-cell-depleted T cells, or T cells provided the cDNA or gDNA that made up the material.

Per germline, CDR1 MNHEY and CDR2 SVGAGI. The germline V and J ends were trimmed by 7 bases and 4 bases, with 14 bases remaining between them. The CDR3 totals 14 residues. This rearrangement joins TRBV6-5 to TRBJ2-4; the D gene is possibly TRBD2 (6 bases). Sample: peripheral blood. The sequence derives from a man between 60 and 70 years old with acute or convalescent COVID-19. Written as DNA, the CDR3 is TGTGCCAGCACCACCCGGGACTTTAAAAACATTCAGTACTTC. Its protein product is CASTTRDFKNIQYF.